Following are 9 T cell receptor beta chains from one sample sequenced in a study of CD8+CD57+ T cells in acquired aplastic anemia. Profiling that covered TCR beta VDJ and CDR3 relied on genomic DNA as its template. Via MiXCR, TCRdb re-called the reads, giving one row per CDR3 protein. The sample holds approximately 250,000 distinct CDR3 sequences, approximately 86% seen once. Only patients with CD8+CD57+ cell expansion on flow cytometry were chosen for sequencing. The sequenced sample was sorted CD4+, CD8+, or CD8+CD57+ T cells (not recorded which) from PBMCs. Receptors originate from a human donor with aplastic anemia.

Notes on this clonotype: The germline gene is not matched at one end of the junction; a read error may be the cause. V is TRBV9 and J is TRBJ2-3, with a weak D call TRBD1 (7 bases). This CDR3 comprises 13 residues. Germline lookup yields CDR1 SGDLS and CDR2 YYNGEE. CDR3 bases: TGTGCCAGCAGCGAGGGGGACCGACAGGGAGGAAATTTT. Protein product: CASSEGDRQGGNF.

A note on this clonotype: The final CDR3 position lacks the conserved phenylalanine or tryptophan, pointing to a likely read error. The DNA is omitted, as the CDR3 cannot be located on it reliably, and the CDR3 follows TCRdb's listing. The rearrangement joins TRBV7-7 to TRBJ2-1; the listed D gene, TRBD1, was not tested against the DNA. Per the germline V gene, CDR1 is SSHAT and CDR2 is FNYEAQ (reference sequence). The CDR3 spans 13 amino acids, including both terminal residues. CDR3 sequence: CASSDGANHEQFG.

Details on this clonotype: Likely a read error: the CDR3 ends without its conserved phenylalanine or tryptophan. Because the CDR3's place on the DNA is in doubt, the DNA is left out and the CDR3 is given as listed by TCRdb. V and J are TRBV2 and TRBJ1-2; TRBD1 is taken as the D call from the table, unchecked against the DNA. The CDR3 length is 15 residues, termini included. Germline V gene sequence: CDR1 SNHLY, CDR2 FYNNEI. Here the CDR3 reads CASSERAGAGDAFFC.

The chain joins TRBV2 to TRBJ2-2; D is perhaps TRBD2 (5 bases). V lost 8 bases to trimming and J lost 16 bases, with 26 bases between them. Germline lookup yields CDR1 SNHLY and CDR2 FYNNEI. This CDR3 spans 14 amino acids. In DNA form, the CDR3 reads TGTGCCAGCGGGGTCGGTGACCCGACTACGCAGCAGTTTTTT. This encodes CASGVGDPTTQQFF. Together with reference TRBV2 and TRBJ2-2, the CDR3 gives the full variable domain: EPEVTQTPSHQVTQMGQEVILRCVPISNHLYFYWYRQILGQKVEFLVSFYNNEISEKSEIFDDQFSVERPDGSNFTLKIRSTKLEDSAMYFCASGVGDPTTQQFFGEGSRLTVL.

This chain uses TRBV7-8 with TRBJ2-7; D could derive from TRBD1 or TRBD2 (7 bases each). The CDR3 totals 18 residues. CDR1 is SGHVS and CDR2 is FQNEAQ in the germline V gene. Trimming stripped 5 bases from V and 3 bases from J, with 26 bases between. The CDR3 DNA reads as TGTGCCAGCAGCCCCCCCCCAGAATGGACAGGCGGGAGCTACGAGCAGTACGTC. As protein: CASSPPPEWTGGSYEQYV.

This clonotype appeared a single time. The chain has TRBV19 and TRBJ2-3, with D maybe TRBD1 (5 bases). The CDR3 runs to 16 residues. The V gene lost 5 bases and the J gene lost 0 bases, with 15 bases spanning the gap. CDR1 is LNHDA and CDR2 is SQIVND in the germline V gene (reference sequence). In DNA form, the CDR3 reads TGTGCCAGTAGTTCGCCGACCAGGGCTAGCACAGATACGCAGTATTTT. This encodes CASSSPTRASTDTQYF.

The chain is built from TRBV7-8 and TRBJ2-1; D call uncertain. Trimming left V 1 base short and J 8 bases short, with 18 bases between. Germline V gene sequence: CDR1 SGHVS, CDR2 FQNEAQ. The length of the CDR3 is 16 residues. CDR3 coding DNA: TGTGCCAGCAGCTTAGAAGGAAGTGGGGATAGGCATGAGCAGTTCTTC. It codes for CASSLEGSGDRHEQFF.

The V call is TRBV7-3, the J call TRBJ1-4; D call uncertain. The CDR3 is 14 amino acids. The germline CDR1 and CDR2 sequences are SGHTA and FQGTGA. V was trimmed by 2 bases and J by 1 base, leaving 5 bases between them. CDR3 bases: TGTGCCAGCAGCTTAGACGGAACTAATGAAAAACTGTTTTTT. This codes for CASSLDGTNEKLFF. The whole variable domain, filled in from reference TRBV7-3 and TRBJ1-4, reads GAGVSQTPSNKVTEKGKYVELRCDPISGHTALYWYRQSLGQGPEFLIYFQGTGAADDSGLPNDRFFAVRPEGSVSTLKIQRTERGDSAVYLCASSLDGTNEKLFFGSGTQLSVL.

The chain combines TRBV7-9 with TRBJ1-1; no firm D call. V was clipped by 4 bases and J by 14 bases, with 26 bases between them. Germline CDR1 SEHNR, CDR2 FQNEAQ (reference sequence). The CDR3 is 15 amino acids. The CDR3 nucleotides read TGTGCCAGCAGCTCCGCAGATACGCAGAATTTTGGCCCATTCTTT. Its translation is CASSSADTQNFGPFF.